These 14 T cell receptor beta chains came from one sample sequenced in a study of blood T cells in healthy people across ages. Together with a sample-barcoded 5' primer, a J-beta primer mix was included in a second PCR lasting about 6 to 11 cycles. MiXCR was run by TCRdb on the 5' RACE reads, yielding one entry per CDR3 protein. The sample yields about 580,000 distinct CDR3 sequences, around 50% seen once. The sample comprised blood. The receptors were gathered from a man at least 80 years old in good health.

This clonotype showed up just a few times. This chain links TRBV4-1 with TRBJ2-2, with a tentative D call TRBD2 (5 bases). Germline CDR1 reads MGHRA; CDR2 reads YSYEKL. This CDR3 is 15 amino acids long. Trimming shortened V by 1 base and J by 8 bases, and 14 bases separated the two germline ends. The chain's CDR3 is CASSQGTAPNGELFF. CDR3 DNA sequence: TGCGCCAGCAGCCAAGGGACTGCTCCTAATGGGGAGCTGTTTTTT.

V and J are TRBV5-1 and TRBJ2-7; TRBD2 matches at 15 bases. CDR1 is SGHRS, CDR2 YFSETQ, per germline. The trim removed 2 bases at V and 2 bases at J, leaving 2 bases unmatched. The CDR3 covers 16 residues. CDR3 loop: CASSFGLAGGTYEQYF. The CDR3 bases are TGCGCCAGCAGCTTCGGACTAGCGGGGGGGACCTACGAGCAGTACTTC.

The J gene is TRBJ2-1, the V gene TRBV20-1, with D tentatively TRBD1 (6 bases). The V end was cut by 0 bases, the J end by 1 base, with 10 bases between. The germline V gene encodes CDR1 DFQATT and CDR2 SNEGSKA (reference sequence). The CDR3 is 15 residues long. CDR3 coding DNA: TGCAGTGCTAGAGATCCCCAGGGGTCCTACAATGAGCAGTTCTTC. Translation gives CSARDPQGSYNEQFF.

This clonotype turned up a few times. The chain combines TRBV7-2 with TRBJ2-3; 7 nucleotides align to TRBD2. Trimming cost V 6 bases and J 4 bases; bases outside gene matches: 1. The CDR3 spans 12 residues. Germline assignment: CDR1 SGHTA and CDR2 FQGNSA. CDR3 nucleotides: TGTGCCAGCAGGGCGGGGGCAGATACGCAGTATTTT. It codes for CASRAGADTQYF.

Only a few counts were recorded for this clonotype. V usage is TRBV7-2 and J usage is TRBJ2-7, with D maybe TRBD2 (5 bases). This CDR3 is built from 14 residues. Germline CDR1 is SGHTA and CDR2 is FQGNSA. Trimming left V 1 base short and J 2 bases short, with 9 bases between. CDR3 nucleotides: TGTGCCAGCAGCTTAGGGATAGCGACCTACGAGCAGTACTTC. This gives the protein CASSLGIATYEQYF.

The rearrangement joins TRBV2 to TRBJ2-3, with 9 nucleotides matching TRBD1. Germline-derived CDR1 and CDR2 are SNHLY and FYNNEI. Trimming cost V 6 bases and J 3 bases; bases outside gene matches: 7. There are 15 residues in the CDR3. CDR3 loop: CASRGSTGGTDTQYF. CDR3 coding DNA: TGTGCCAGCAGGGGCTCGACAGGGGGAACAGATACGCAGTATTTT.

CDR3 DNA: TGTGCCAGCCACGGGGGATACTACGAGCAGTACTTC. Protein product: CASHGGYYEQYF. The chain carries TRBV2 and TRBJ2-7; D might be TRBD2 (6 bases). Trimming took 8 bases from V and 3 from J, leaving 11 bases between them. Germline V gene data show CDR1 as SNHLY and CDR2 as FYNNEI. The CDR3 covers 12 residues.

This clonotype showed up just once. The rearrangement links TRBV20-1 to TRBJ2-5; D possibly uses TRBD1 or TRBD2 (5 bases each). The CDR3 spans 14 residues. Between the trimmed V and J ends, which lost 6 bases and 7 bases, there was a span of 21 bases. Germline assignment: CDR1 DFQATT and CDR2 SNEGSKA (reference sequence). As DNA, the CDR3 is TGCAGTGCCCATTGGGACCGACAGCGAGGGACCCAGTACTTC. It specifies CSAHWDRQRGTQYF.

The gene calls are TRBV7-9 and TRBJ1-5, with D possibly matching TRBD1 (6 bases). Germline loops: CDR1 SEHNR, CDR2 FQNEAQ (reference sequence). The CDR3 totals 16 residues. Trimming took off 1 base at V and 1 base at J, with 11 bases between the two ends. The CDR3: CASSLDQGTSNQPQHF. For the CDR3, the DNA is TGTGCCAGCAGCTTAGATCAAGGGACAAGCAATCAGCCCCAGCATTTT.

The DNA for the CDR3 is TGTGCTAGCATTCCGGGCACCACAGATACGCAGTATTTT. Its translation is CASIPGTTDTQYF. The rearrangement joins TRBV12-5 to TRBJ2-3; D remains unclear. The germline V gene has CDR1 LGHNT and CDR2 FRNRAP. Trimming left V 9 bases short and J 2 bases short, with 12 bases between. This CDR3 has 13 residues.

The chain carries TRBV20-1 and TRBJ2-2; 9 bases match TRBD2. Germline trimming cut 2 bases from V and 6 bases from J; bases unmatched to any gene: 10. In germline, CDR1 is DFQATT, CDR2 SNEGSKA (reference sequence). The CDR3 loop spans 16 amino acids. The CDR3, as DNA: TGCAGTGCTAGATCGGTAGCGGGAGTCGTGGCCGGGGAGCTGTTTTTT. Translation gives CSARSVAGVVAGELFF.

The rearrangement uses TRBV7-3 and TRBJ2-3; 9 bases are a match to TRBD2. CDR3 length: 17 amino acids. CDR1 is SGHTA, CDR2 FQGTGA, per germline. J lost 3 bases, V lost 0 bases, and 7 bases had no gene match. Here the CDR3 DNA reads TGTGCCAGCAGCTTAACGGCGGGCGGGAGGGGGACAGATACGCAGTATTTT. Translation: CASSLTAGGRGTDTQYF.

In this sample, this clonotype turned up many times. The chain is built from TRBV29-1 and TRBJ2-7; D perhaps matches TRBD1 (6 bases). CDR1 is SQVTM, CDR2 ANQGSEA, per germline. The CDR3 spans 12 residues. V lost 3 bases and J 6 bases, leaving 12 bases between the germline ends. For the CDR3, the DNA is TGCAGCGTTGACAATTCAGGGGCCGAGCAGTACTTC. Amino acid sequence: CSVDNSGAEQYF.

The rearrangement links TRBV20-1 to TRBJ2-7; D is possibly TRBD1 (6 bases). Trimming took off 1 base at V and 6 bases at J, with 19 bases between the two ends. Per germline, CDR1 DFQATT and CDR2 SNEGSKA (reference sequence). This CDR3 has 15 amino acids. Here the CDR3 reads CSARVQGSDWREQYF. CDR3 in DNA: TGCAGTGCTAGAGTACAGGGTAGCGATTGGCGCGAGCAGTACTTC.